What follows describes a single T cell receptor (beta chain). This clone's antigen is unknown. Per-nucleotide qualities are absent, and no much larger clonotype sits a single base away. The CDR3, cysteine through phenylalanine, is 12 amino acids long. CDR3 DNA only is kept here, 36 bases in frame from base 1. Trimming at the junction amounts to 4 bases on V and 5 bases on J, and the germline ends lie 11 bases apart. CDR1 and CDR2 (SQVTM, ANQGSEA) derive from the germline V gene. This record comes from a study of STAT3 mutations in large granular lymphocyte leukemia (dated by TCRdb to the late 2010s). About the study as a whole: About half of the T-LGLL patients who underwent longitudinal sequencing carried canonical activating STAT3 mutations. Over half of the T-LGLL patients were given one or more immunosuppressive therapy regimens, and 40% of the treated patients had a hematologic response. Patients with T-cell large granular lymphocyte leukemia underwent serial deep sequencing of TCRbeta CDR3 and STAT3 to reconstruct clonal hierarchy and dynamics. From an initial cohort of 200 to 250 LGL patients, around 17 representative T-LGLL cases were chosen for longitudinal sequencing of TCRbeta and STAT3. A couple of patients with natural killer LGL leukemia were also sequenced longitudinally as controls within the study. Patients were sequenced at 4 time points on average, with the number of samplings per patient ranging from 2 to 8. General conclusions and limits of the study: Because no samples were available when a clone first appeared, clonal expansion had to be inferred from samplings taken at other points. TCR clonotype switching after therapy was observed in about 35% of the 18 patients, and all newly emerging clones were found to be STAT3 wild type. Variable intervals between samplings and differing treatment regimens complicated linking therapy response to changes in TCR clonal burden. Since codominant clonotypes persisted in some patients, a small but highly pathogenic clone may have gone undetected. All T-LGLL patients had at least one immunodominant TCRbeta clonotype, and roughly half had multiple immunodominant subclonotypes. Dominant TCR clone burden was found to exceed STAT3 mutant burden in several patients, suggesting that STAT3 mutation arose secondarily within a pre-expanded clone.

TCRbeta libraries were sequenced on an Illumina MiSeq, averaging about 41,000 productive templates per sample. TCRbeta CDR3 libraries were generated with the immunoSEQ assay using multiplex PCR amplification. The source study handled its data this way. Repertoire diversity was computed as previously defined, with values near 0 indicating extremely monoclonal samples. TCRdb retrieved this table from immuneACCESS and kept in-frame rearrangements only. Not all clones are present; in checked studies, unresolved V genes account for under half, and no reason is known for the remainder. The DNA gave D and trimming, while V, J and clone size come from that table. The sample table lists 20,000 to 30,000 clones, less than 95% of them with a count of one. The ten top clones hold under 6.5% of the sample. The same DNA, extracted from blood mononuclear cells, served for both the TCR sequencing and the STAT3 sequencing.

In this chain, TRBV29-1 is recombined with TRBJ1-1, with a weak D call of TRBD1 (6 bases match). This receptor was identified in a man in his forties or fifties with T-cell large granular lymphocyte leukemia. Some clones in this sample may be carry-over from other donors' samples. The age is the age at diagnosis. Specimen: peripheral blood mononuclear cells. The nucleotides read TGCAGCGTTGTAGTAGGGGGGACTGAAGCTTTCTTT. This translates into CSVVVGGTEAFF.